The next 5 T cell receptor beta chains were all read from a single sample in a study of shared clonotypes between healthy human individuals. Profiled with immunoSEQ multiplex PCR; TCRdb holds only in-frame clones, not every one. The sample shows more than 1,200,000 clones, just under 99% of them seen only once. Material: naive CD4+ T cells sorted from blood. Described subset: CD45RA+ positively selected. These receptors all come from a man aged 30 to 45 in good health.

This clone was detected once. The chain carries TRBV19 and TRBJ2-1; the D gene is possibly TRBD1 (6 bases). Trimming took 6 bases from V and 9 from J, leaving 15 bases between them. The CDR3 totals 13 residues. CDR1 and CDR2 from the germline V gene are LNHDA and SQIVND (reference sequence). The CDR3 here is CASSWGLYGEQFF. The DNA for the CDR3 is TGTGCCAGTAGCTGGGGGCTGTACGGTGAGCAGTTCTTC.

The table lists this clone with a count of one. The chain has TRBV7-2 and TRBJ1-2; no definite D call. Germline V gene lookup returns CDR1 SGHTA and CDR2 FQGNSA. This CDR3 has 13 residues. V was trimmed by 5 bases and J by 2 bases, leaving 9 bases between them. CDR3 loop: CASSDGVNYGYTF. Here the CDR3 DNA reads TGTGCCAGCAGCGATGGGGTCAACTATGGCTACACCTTC.

V usage is TRBV27 and J usage is TRBJ2-7, with TRBD2 matching over 10 bases. V gave up 4 bases and J gave up 5 bases; unmatched junction bases: 17. The CDR3 totals 18 residues. From germline, CDR1 is MNHEY and CDR2 SMNVEV (reference sequence). CDR3 residues: CASSSYLKSGRAINEQYF. The CDR3 DNA follows: TGTGCCAGCAGTTCCTATTTGAAGAGCGGGAGGGCCATCAACGAGCAGTACTTC.

The chain carries TRBV18 and TRBJ1-1; D uncertain. The CDR3 extends over 13 amino acids. Trimming pared 0 bases from V and 4 bases from J, leaving 6 bases between. Germline CDR1 is KGHSH and CDR2 is LQKENI. The CDR3, as DNA: TGTGCCAGCTCACCACCCATAAGCACTGAAGCTTTCTTT. Translated, it gives CASSPPISTEAFF.

CDR3 DNA sequence: TGTGCCAGCAGAGGGACAGGGAGAAACTCCTACGAGCAGTACTTC. Amino acids: CASRGTGRNSYEQYF. This chain links TRBV6-1 with TRBJ2-7, with 9 bases fitting TRBD1. Germline V gives CDR1 MNHNS, CDR2 SASEGT. The CDR3 loop spans 15 amino acids. The V gene end was trimmed by 6 bases and the J gene end by 0 bases; junction bases not matched to a gene: 6.